Listed below are T cell receptor beta chains from one sample, sequenced in a study of CD8+ T cells in alopecia areata. Sequencing was performed with immunoSEQ multiplex PCR; in TCRdb, only in-frame clones are kept and a portion is missing. The sample holds 150,000 to 200,000 clones; approximately 67% are singletons and the top ten take approximately 1.4%. This sample comprised CD4+ T cells sorted from blood, obtained around week 50, from a patient treated with tofacitinib. These receptors all stem from a human donor with alopecia areata. The CDR3 runs from the conserved cysteine through the conserved F or W. The D gene is left open where the match is weak. Size values are once, few and many counts, or a class for expanded clones, and some rows have none.

>few|TRBJ2-1|TRBD2|TRBV7-9
CASSPPGTKFSEQFF
TGTGCCAGCAGCCCACCCGGGACTAAATTCAGTGAGCAGTTCTTC
>-|TRBJ1-2|-|TRBV30
CAWRTDRDYGYTF
TGTGCCTGGAGAACGGACAGAGACTATGGCTACACCTTC
>few|TRBJ2-7|TRBD1|TRBV7-2
CASRGQGHYEQYF
TGTGCCAGCCGGGGACAGGGGCACTACGAGCAGTACTTC
>few|TRBJ2-5|-|TRBV29-1
CSVATSGETQYF
TGCAGCGTGGCTACTTCGGGGGAGACCCAGTACTTC
>-|TRBJ2-3|TRBD2|TRBV5-1
CASSLAGVAGTSTDTQYF
TGCGCCAGCAGCTTGGCGGGAGTAGCGGGGACAAGCACAGATACGCAGTATTTT
>-|TRBJ1-1|-|TRBV29-1
CSVKAGWTEAFF
TGCAGCGTTAAGGCAGGGTGGACTGAAGCTTTCTTT
>-|TRBJ1-2|TRBD1|TRBV29-1
CSVADRVSGGYTF
TGCAGCGTTGCCGACAGGGTATCAGGAGGCTACACCTTC
>-|TRBJ2-5|TRBD1|TRBV27
CASSLTGQGLETQYF
TGTGCCAGCAGTTTAACGGGACAGGGTTTAGAGACCCAGTACTTC
>-|TRBJ2-7|-|TRBV4-1
CASSHGTSQRAYEQYF
TGCGCCAGCAGCCACGGGACATCCCAGAGGGCCTACGAGCAGTACTTC
>few|TRBJ1-1|-|TRBV29-1
CSAPLAANTEAFF
TGCAGCGCGCCTTTGGCAGCGAACACTGAAGCTTTCTTT
>once|TRBJ1-1|-|TRBV29-1
CSVVGVTQGGTEAFF
TGCAGCGTTGTGGGGGTCACTCAAGGCGGCACTGAAGCTTTCTTT
>-|TRBJ2-3|-|TRBV7-2
CASSSFWSSRTDTQYF
TGTGCCAGCAGCTCATTCTGGAGCTCTCGCACAGATACGCAGTATTTT
>few|TRBJ2-3|TRBD2|TRBV4-3
CASSRGLAGSPDTQYF
TGCGCCAGCAGCCGGGGACTAGCGGGGTCTCCAGATACGCAGTATTTT
>-|TRBJ2-1|-|TRBV19
CASSINRNEQFF
TGTGCCAGTAGTATTAATCGGAATGAGCAGTTCTTC
>-|TRBJ2-7|TRBD1|TRBV5-1
CASSLAMGQSPEQYF
TGCGCCAGCAGCTTGGCCATGGGACAGTCTCCCGAGCAGTACTTC
>-|TRBJ1-6|-|TRBV6-6
CASSYGAPLHF
TGTGCCAGCAGTTACGGGGCACCCCTCCACTTT
>few|TRBJ1-1|-|TRBV15
CATSIGGTEAFF
TGTGCCACCTCGATAGGGGGCACTGAAGCTTTCTTT
>-|TRBJ2-1|-|TRBV5-1
CASSPSDSSNEQFF
TGCGCCAGCAGCCCTTCGGACAGTTCGAATGAGCAGTTCTTC
>-|TRBJ1-1|TRBD1|TRBV29-1
CSVTGYTEAFF
TGCAGCGTGACAGGGTATACTGAAGCTTTCTTT
>-|TRBJ1-1|-|TRBV19
CATMGRTGSTEAFF
TGTGCCACAATGGGAAGGACGGGGAGCACTGAAGCTTTCTTT
>-|TRBJ2-7|-|TRBV29-1
CSVGIGEQYF
TGCAGCGTGGGCATAGGCGAGCAGTACTTC
>-|TRBJ1-6|-|TRBV6-1
CASSEVGDSPLHF
TGTGCCAGCAGTGAAGTCGGGGATTCACCCCTCCACTTT
>-|TRBJ2-6|-|TRBV15
CATSRGGLRSGANVLTF
TGTGCCACCAGCAGAGGAGGATTACGCTCTGGGGCCAACGTCCTGACTTTC
>-|TRBJ1-2|TRBD1|TRBV4-1
CASSLNRGSDYGYTF
TGCGCCAGCAGCCTAAACAGGGGTTCGGATTATGGCTACACCTTC
>-|TRBJ2-4|TRBD2|TRBV11-3
CASSVGTSGGWSDIQYF
TGTGCCAGCAGCGTCGGGACTAGCGGGGGGTGGTCGGACATTCAGTACTTC
>-|TRBJ2-3|TRBD1|TRBV29-1
CSGETGGWGDTQYF
TGCAGCGGTGAAACAGGGGGCTGGGGAGATACGCAGTATTTT